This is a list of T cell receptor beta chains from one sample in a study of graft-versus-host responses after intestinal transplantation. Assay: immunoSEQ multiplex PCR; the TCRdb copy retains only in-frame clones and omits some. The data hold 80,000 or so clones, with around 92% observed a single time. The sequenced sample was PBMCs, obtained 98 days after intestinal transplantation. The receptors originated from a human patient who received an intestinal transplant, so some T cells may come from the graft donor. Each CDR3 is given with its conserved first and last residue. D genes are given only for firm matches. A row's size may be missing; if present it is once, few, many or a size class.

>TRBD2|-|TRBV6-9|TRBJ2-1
TGTGCCAGCAGTTATGTAGGGCGGGAGGGTAATGAGCAGTTCTTC
CASSYVGREGNEQFF
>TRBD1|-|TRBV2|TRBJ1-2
TGTGCCAGCAGTCCAAATTTGGGACAGATAAACTATGGCTACACCTTC
CASSPNLGQINYGYTF
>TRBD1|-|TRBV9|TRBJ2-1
TGTGCCAGCAGCGTAGCTCCGGGACAGGGGGCGGTCAGCTACAATGAGCAGTTCTTC
CASSVAPGQGAVSYNEQFF
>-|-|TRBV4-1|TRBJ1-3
TGCGCCAGCAGCTCCAGCCCCATTAGACAGGTCCGCTCTGGAAACACCATATATTTT
CASSSSPIRQVRSGNTIYF
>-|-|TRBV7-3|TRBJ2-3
TGTGCCAGCAGCTCCATACTAGCCCATACGCAGTATTTT
CASSSILAHTQYF
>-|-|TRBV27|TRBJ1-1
TGTGCCAGCAGTTTAAGCCGGAACACTGAAGCTTTCTTT
CASSLSRNTEAFF
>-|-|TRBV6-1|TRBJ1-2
TGTGCCAGTGCCACAGGGATGGGCTATGGCTACACCTTC
CASATGMGYGYTF
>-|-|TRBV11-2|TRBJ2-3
TGTGCCAGCAGCTTAGGGCAGGGCGGGGCAGATACGCAGTATTTT
CASSLGQGGADTQYF
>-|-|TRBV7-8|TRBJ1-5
TGTGCCAGCAGCTTTAGCAATCAGCCCCAGCATTTT
CASSFSNQPQHF
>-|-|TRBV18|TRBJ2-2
TGTGCCAGCTCACCAGTTAGGGGGAATTTCGCCGGGGAGCTGTTTTTT
CASSPVRGNFAGELFF
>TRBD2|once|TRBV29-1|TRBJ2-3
TGCAGCGTCAAGACTAGCGGGGGCACAGATACGCAGTATTTT
CSVKTSGGTDTQYF
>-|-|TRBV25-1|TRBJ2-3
TGTGCCAGCAGTGATCGAGACACTTCCTCTAGCACAGATACGCAGTATTTT
CASSDRDTSSSTDTQYF
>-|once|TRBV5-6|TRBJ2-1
TGTGCCAGCAGCTTTAGGGGCAGGTCCCCCTACAATGAGCAGTTCTTC
CASSFRGRSPYNEQFF
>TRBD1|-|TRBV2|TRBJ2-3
TGTGCCAGCAGTGAAACAGGGGTGAGCACAGATACGCAGTATTTT
CASSETGVSTDTQYF
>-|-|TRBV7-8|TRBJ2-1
TGTGCCAGCAGTCAACGGGAAGGAGACTATGAGCAGTTCTTC
CASSQREGDYEQFF
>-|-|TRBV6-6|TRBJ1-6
TGTGCCAGCACGAAACAGGCGAGAAATTCACCCCTCCACTTT
CASTKQARNSPLHF
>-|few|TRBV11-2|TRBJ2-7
TGTGCCAGCAGCGTTTCGGACTACGAGCAGTACTTC
CASSVSDYEQYF